One T cell receptor beta chain is described in this entry. Here immunoSEQ multiplex PCR was the method, and the copy in TCRdb shows in-frame clones only, minus some. This sample has roughly 110,000 clones; less than 95% occur once, and the top ten carry 1.5% to 2%. The data were taken from a study of T cell changes during pregnancy in multiple sclerosis. Germline CDR1 is SGHNT and CDR2 is YENEEA. The CDR3 loop spans 16 amino acids. With 1 base clipped from V and 2 bases from J, the junction kept 6 bases outside the gene matches. V gene TRBV11-3 combines with J gene TRBJ2-5; TRBD1 matches 8 bases. Here the sequenced sample was peripheral blood, taken before pregnancy. This TCR was recovered from a female donor with multiple sclerosis, enrolled in a pregnancy study. CDR3 amino acids: CASSLGGRGPQETQYF. The CDR3 DNA is TGTGCCAGCAGCTTAGGAGGCAGGGGGCCTCAAGAGACCCAGTACTTC.